The clone carrying this T cell receptor (beta chain) counts as medium-sized. As yet, its antigen is unknown. These data come from a study of T cell repertoires in cytomegalovirus infection. Study-wide context: CMV epitopes that were recently identified and HLA-C-restricted were used alongside well-studied HLA-B-restricted ones. Public TCR beta signatures were indicative of both CMV infection and a matching HLA type.

One entry per CDR3 protein results from TCRdb running MiXCR on the reads. Here the sample spans about 890,000 distinct CDR3 sequences, around a third being singletons. The study's findings and limits: There were HLA-C-restricted CMV-specific TCR beta clonotypes dominating the ex vivo response. The cumulative frequency of public TCR beta families distinguished individuals who carried CMV together with the relevant HLA.

Germline lookup yields CDR1 SGHVS and CDR2 FQNEAQ. The trim removed 0 bases at V and 2 bases at J, leaving 7 bases unmatched. This CDR3 has 17 amino acids. The sample here was cultured CD8+ T cells from PBMCs, taken from culture after CMV antigen stimulation. The source of this sequence is a human donor in good health (CMV status not recorded). Some clones in this sample may be carry-over from other donors' samples. This chain connects TRBV7-8 to TRBJ2-3, with 8 bases aligning to TRBD1. CDR3 nucleotides: TGTGCCAGCAGCTTAGCGCGAACAGGGGGTATCACAGATACGCAGTATTTT. This codes for CASSLARTGGITDTQYF.